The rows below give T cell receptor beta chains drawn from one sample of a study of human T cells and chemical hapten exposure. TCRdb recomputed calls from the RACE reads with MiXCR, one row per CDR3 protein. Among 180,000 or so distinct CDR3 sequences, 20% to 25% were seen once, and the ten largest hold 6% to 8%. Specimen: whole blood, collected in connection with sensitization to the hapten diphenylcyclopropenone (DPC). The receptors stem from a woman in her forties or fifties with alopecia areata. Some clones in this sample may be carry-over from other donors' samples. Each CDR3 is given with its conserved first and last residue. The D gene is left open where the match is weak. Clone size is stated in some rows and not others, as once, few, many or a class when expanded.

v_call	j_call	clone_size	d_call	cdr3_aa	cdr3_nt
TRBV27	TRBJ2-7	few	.	CASSHTPVLSYEQYF	TGTGCCAGCAGTCACACCCCTGTACTATCCTACGAGCAGTACTTC
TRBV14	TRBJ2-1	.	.	CASSQVRMAAGNEQFF	TGTGCCAGCAGCCAAGTACGAATGGCCGCGGGCAATGAGCAGTTCTTC
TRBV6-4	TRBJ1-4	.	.	CASSANGGTNEKLFF	TGTGCCAGCAGCGCCAACGGGGGGACTAATGAAAAACTGTTTTTT
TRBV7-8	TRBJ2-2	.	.	CASSLSRTNTGELFF	TGTGCCAGCAGCCTCTCCCGAACGAACACCGGGGAGCTGTTTTTT
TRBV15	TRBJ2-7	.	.	CATSRGTAQAYEQYF	TGTGCCACCAGCAGAGGGACAGCGCAAGCCTACGAGCAGTACTTC
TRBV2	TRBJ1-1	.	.	CASRIAGATEAFF	TGTGCCAGCAGAATCGCGGGGGCCACTGAAGCTTTCTTT
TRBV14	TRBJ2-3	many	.	CASSQETVLRDTQYF	TGTGCCAGCAGCCAAGAGACAGTCCTTCGGGATACGCAGTATTTT
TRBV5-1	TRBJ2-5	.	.	CASSSGPQETQYF	TGCGCCAGCAGCTCAGGTCCTCAAGAGACCCAGTACTTC
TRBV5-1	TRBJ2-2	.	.	CASSPTDRVLRELFF	TGCGCCAGCAGCCCGACGGACAGAGTTCTTCGGGAGCTGTTTTTT
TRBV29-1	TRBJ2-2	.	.	CSVEDRGEGFGTGELFF	TGCAGCGTTGAAGATAGGGGGGAGGGATTTGGTACCGGGGAGCTGTTTTTT
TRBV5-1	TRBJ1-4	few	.	CASSLEGSPQEKLFF	TGCGCCAGCAGCTTGGAGGGGTCACCCCAAGAAAAACTGTTTTTT
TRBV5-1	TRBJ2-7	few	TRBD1	CASSTPGQGSEQYF	TGCGCCAGCAGCACCCCGGGACAGGGTTCCGAGCAGTACTTC
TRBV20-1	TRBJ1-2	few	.	CSAWDSDYGYTF	TGCAGTGCTTGGGACTCCGACTATGGCTACACCTTC
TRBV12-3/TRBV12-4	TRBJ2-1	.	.	CASSFRAGLGDEQFF	TGTGCCAGCAGTTTCAGGGCGGGACTGGGCGATGAGCAGTTCTTC
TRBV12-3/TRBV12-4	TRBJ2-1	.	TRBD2	CASSRSGRGQFF	TGTGCCAGCAGTCGTAGCGGGAGGGGGCAGTTCTTC
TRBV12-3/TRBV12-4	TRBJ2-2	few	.	CASSRAEITGELFF	TGTGCCAGCAGCCGAGCGGAAATAACCGGGGAGCTGTTTTTT
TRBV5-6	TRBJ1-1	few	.	CASSLAQYRVSSEAFF	TGTGCCAGCAGCTTGGCCCAATACAGGGTTAGCTCTGAAGCTTTCTTT
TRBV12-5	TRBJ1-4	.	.	CASGLVLSATNEKLFF	TGTGCTAGTGGTTTGGTACTTTCGGCAACTAATGAAAAACTGTTTTTT
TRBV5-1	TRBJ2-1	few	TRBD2	CASSSSGRNSYNEQFF	TGCGCCAGCAGCTCTAGCGGGAGGAATTCCTACAATGAGCAGTTCTTC
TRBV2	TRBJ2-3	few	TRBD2	CASRTSGSSPDTQYF	TGTGCCAGCCGGACTAGCGGGAGTTCTCCAGATACGCAGTATTTT
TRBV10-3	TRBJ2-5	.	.	CAISEGGGETQYF	TGTGCCATCAGTGAGGGTGGAGGAGAGACCCAGTACTTC
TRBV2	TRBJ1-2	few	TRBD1	CASRGRTGARLSVF	TGTGCCAGCAGGGGTCGGACAGGGGCCCGTCTTAGTGTTTTC
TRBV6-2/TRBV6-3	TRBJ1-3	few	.	CASNLDFFSGNTIYF	TGTGCCAGCAACCTCGACTTTTTCTCTGGAAACACCATATATTTT
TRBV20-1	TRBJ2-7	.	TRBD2	CSAPTSGGSYEQYF	TGCAGTGCCCCGACTAGCGGGGGCTCCTACGAGCAGTACTTC
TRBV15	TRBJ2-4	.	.	CATSRVARLNIQYF	TGTGCCACCAGCAGAGTGGCTAGATTGAACATTCAGTACTTC
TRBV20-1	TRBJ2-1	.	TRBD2	CSAPGGPGLAGHQEIF	TGCAGTGCTCCAGGGGGCCCGGGACTAGCGGGACATCAGGAGATCTTC
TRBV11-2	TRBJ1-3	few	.	CASSLAFRAVLSGNTIYF	TGTGCCAGCAGCTTAGCGTTCCGGGCAGTCCTCTCTGGAAACACCATATATTTT
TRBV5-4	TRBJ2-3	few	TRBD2	CASSRAGGPSDTQYF	TGTGCCAGCAGCCGGGCGGGAGGGCCCTCAGATACGCAGTATTTT
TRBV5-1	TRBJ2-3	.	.	CASSLGGGNTDTQYF	TGCGCCAGCAGCTTGGGAGGCGGGAACACAGATACGCAGTATTTT
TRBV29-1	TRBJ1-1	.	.	CSVGWGQSDTEAFF	TGCAGCGTTGGATGGGGTCAAAGCGACACTGAAGCTTTCTTT
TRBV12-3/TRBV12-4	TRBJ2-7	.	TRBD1	CASRRDSDSYEQYF	TGTGCCAGCAGAAGGGACAGCGACTCCTACGAGCAGTACTTC
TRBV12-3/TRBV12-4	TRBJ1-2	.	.	CASSHRDGYTF	TGTGCCAGCAGTCACAGAGATGGCTACACCTTC
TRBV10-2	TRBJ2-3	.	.	CASSESRARDTQYF	TGCGCCAGCAGTGAGTCGAGGGCCAGAGATACGCAGTATTTT
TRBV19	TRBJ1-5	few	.	CASSISYRSLNQPQHF	TGTGCCAGTAGTATATCTTACAGGTCCCTCAATCAGCCCCAGCATTTT
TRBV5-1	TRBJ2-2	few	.	CASSLSGNGELFF	TGCGCCAGCAGCTTGTCCGGGAACGGGGAGCTGTTTTTT
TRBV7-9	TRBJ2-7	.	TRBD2	CASSYGLAGAYYEQYF	TGTGCCAGCAGCTACGGACTAGCGGGAGCCTACTACGAGCAGTACTTC
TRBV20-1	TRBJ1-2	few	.	CSARFPSGYTF	TGCAGTGCTAGATTCCCAAGTGGCTACACCTTC
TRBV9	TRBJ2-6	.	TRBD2	CASSGPGEGRNISGANVLTF	TGTGCCAGCAGCGGTCCGGGGGAGGGGCGAAACATCTCTGGGGCCAACGTCCTGACTTTC
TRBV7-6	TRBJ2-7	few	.	CASSSPLGEQYF	TGTGCCAGCAGCTCTCCACTGGGTGAGCAGTACTTC
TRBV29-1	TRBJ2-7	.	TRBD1	CSVNTGGQNEQYF	TGCAGCGTAAACACAGGGGGCCAAAACGAGCAGTACTTC
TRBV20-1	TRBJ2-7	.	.	CSARDRSRLSSYEQYF	TGCAGTGCTAGAGATCGTAGCCGCCTCAGCTCCTACGAGCAGTACTTC
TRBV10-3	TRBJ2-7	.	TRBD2	CAIRARTSASPKDEQYF	TGTGCCATCAGGGCTCGGACTAGCGCCTCTCCGAAGGACGAGCAGTACTTC
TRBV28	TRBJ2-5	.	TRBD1	CASSLWGQGAEETQYF	TGTGCCAGCAGTTTATGGGGACAGGGAGCTGAAGAGACCCAGTACTTC
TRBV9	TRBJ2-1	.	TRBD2	CASSTSAYNEQFF	TGTGCCAGCTCAACTAGCGCCTACAATGAGCAGTTCTTC
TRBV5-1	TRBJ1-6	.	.	CASSWIDRNNSPLHF	TGCGCCAGCAGCTGGATCGACAGAAATAATTCACCCCTCCACTTT
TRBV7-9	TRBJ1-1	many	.	CASSLVLNREAFF	TGTGCCAGCAGCTTAGTTCTGAATCGGGAAGCTTTCTTT
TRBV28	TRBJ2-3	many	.	CASSFRAGASDTQYF	TGTGCCAGCAGTTTTCGGGCGGGCGCCTCCGATACGCAGTATTTT
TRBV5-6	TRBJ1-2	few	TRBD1	CASSLATGFNYGYTF	TGTGCCAGCAGCTTGGCGACAGGGTTTAACTATGGCTACACCTTC
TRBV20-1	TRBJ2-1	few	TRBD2	CSARLAGGYNEQFF	TGCAGTGCAAGACTAGCGGGAGGGTACAATGAGCAGTTCTTC
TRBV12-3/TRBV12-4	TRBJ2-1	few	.	CASSFNRVGDEQFF	TGTGCCAGCAGTTTTAACAGGGTAGGGGATGAGCAGTTCTTC
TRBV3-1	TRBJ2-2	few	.	CASSRSSGELFF	TGTGCCAGCAGCCGTTCGTCCGGGGAGCTGTTTTTT
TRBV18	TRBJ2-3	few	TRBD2	CASSPRLAGVEETDTQYF	TGTGCCAGCTCACCACGACTAGCGGGAGTCGAGGAAACAGATACGCAGTATTTT
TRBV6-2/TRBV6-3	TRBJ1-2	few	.	CASTPMIQGVSGYTF	TGTGCCAGCACCCCAATGATACAGGGAGTCTCTGGCTACACCTTC
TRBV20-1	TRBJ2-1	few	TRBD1	CSARDQGQGAMSSYNEQFF	TGCAGTGCTAGAGATCAGGGTCAGGGGGCCATGAGCTCCTACAATGAGCAGTTCTTC
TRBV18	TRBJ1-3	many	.	CASSPPGAGSLRSGNTIYF	TGTGCCAGCTCACCACCGGGGGCAGGGTCCCTCCGCTCTGGAAACACCATATATTTT